This T cell receptor (beta chain) was sequenced for a study of blood T cell repertoires in COVID-19. Study-level background: Acute and convalescent COVID-19 specimens originated in the United States, Italy and Spain. PBMCs, B-cell-depleted T cells, or T cells were the source of the cDNA or gDNA that made up the material.

In the original workflow: Amplification of reference gene primers provided the estimated nucleated cell counts. Repertoires were generated with immunoSEQ multiplex PCR, while TCRdb's copy carries only in-frame clones and drops some. That table furnishes V, J and clone size, whereas the DNA furnished D and trimming. The table shows approximately 180,000 clones, with 80% to 90% occurring only once. Sequencing used peripheral blood. The receptor's source is a human donor with active or convalescent COVID-19. The donor label of this sample is uncertain.

The CDR3: CASSPTARGRLKEQYF. The CDR3 nucleotides read TGTGCCAGTAGCCCAACCGCCAGGGGGCGGCTGAAAGAGCAGTACTTC. The rearrangement links TRBV19 to TRBJ2-7; 8 nucleotides agree with TRBD1. From germline, CDR1 is LNHDA and CDR2 SQIVND (reference sequence). The CDR3 loop spans 16 amino acids. The junction had 17 bases not matched to a gene; V was cut back by 6 bases and J by 7 bases.